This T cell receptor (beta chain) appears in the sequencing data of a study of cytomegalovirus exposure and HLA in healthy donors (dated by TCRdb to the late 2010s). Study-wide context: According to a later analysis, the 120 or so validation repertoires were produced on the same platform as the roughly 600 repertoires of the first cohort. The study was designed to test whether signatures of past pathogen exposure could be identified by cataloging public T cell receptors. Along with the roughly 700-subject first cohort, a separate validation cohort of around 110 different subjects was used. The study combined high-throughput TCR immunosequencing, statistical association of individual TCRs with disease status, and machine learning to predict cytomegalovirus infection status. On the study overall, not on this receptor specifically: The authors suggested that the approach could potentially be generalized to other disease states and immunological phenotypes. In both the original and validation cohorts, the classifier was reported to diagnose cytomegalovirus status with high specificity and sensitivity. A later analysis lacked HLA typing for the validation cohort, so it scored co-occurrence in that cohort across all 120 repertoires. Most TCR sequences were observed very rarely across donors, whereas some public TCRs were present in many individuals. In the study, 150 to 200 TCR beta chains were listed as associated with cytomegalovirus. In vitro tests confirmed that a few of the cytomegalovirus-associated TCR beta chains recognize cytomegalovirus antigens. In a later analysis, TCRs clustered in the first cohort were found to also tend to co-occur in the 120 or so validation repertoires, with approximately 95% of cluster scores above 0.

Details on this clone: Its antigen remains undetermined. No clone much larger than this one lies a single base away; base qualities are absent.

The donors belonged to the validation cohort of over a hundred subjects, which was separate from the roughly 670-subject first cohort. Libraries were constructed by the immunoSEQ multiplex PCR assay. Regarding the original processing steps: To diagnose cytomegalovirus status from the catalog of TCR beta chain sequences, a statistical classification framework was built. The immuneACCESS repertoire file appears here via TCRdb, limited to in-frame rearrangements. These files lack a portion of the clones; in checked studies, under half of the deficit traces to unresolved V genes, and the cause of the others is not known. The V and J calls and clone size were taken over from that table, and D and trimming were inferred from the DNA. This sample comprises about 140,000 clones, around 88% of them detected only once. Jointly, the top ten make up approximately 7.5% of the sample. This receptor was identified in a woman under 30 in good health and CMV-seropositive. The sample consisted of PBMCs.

The nucleotide sequence reads TGCGCCAGCAGCCAAGGTGTTCTAGTTACCGGGGAGCTGTTTTTT. Translated, this is CASSQGVLVTGELFF. The rearrangement combines TRBV10-2 with TRBJ2-2, with the D segment identity uncertain. The CDR3 has 15 amino acids, counting the end cysteine and phenylalanine. Only CDR3 DNA remains: 45 bases, in frame from the first base. CDR1 is given as WSHSY and CDR2 as SAAADI, both from the germline V gene. V and J are truncated by 6 bases and 5 bases respectively, leaving an intervening sequence of 16 bases.